This T cell receptor (beta chain) was retrieved from a study of shared clonotypes between healthy human individuals. Background on the study: A few men and a couple of women, aged 18 to 49, were donors.

Adult Caucasians living in Nashville, Tennessee made up all of the donors. It was about 82 million PBMCs that unsorted samples used for genomic DNA. Profiling relied on immunoSEQ multiplex PCR, and the TCRdb table lists in-frame clones only, not all of them. The data show about 490,000 clones, with roughly 85% seen just once and about 12% held by the top ten. The sequenced material came from PBMCs. This TCR came from a middle-aged woman in good health. Some clones in this sample may be carry-over from other donors' samples.

The CDR3 sequence: CATSRGAEYSHEQYF. The CDR3 nucleotides read TGTGCCACCAGCAGAGGGGCGGAGTACAGCCACGAGCAGTACTTC. This rearrangement joins TRBV15 to TRBJ2-7, with D unclear. Trimming stripped 1 base from V and 5 bases from J, with 15 bases between. Germline V gene data show CDR1 as LNHNV and CDR2 as YYDKDF (reference sequence). The CDR3 has 15 amino acids.